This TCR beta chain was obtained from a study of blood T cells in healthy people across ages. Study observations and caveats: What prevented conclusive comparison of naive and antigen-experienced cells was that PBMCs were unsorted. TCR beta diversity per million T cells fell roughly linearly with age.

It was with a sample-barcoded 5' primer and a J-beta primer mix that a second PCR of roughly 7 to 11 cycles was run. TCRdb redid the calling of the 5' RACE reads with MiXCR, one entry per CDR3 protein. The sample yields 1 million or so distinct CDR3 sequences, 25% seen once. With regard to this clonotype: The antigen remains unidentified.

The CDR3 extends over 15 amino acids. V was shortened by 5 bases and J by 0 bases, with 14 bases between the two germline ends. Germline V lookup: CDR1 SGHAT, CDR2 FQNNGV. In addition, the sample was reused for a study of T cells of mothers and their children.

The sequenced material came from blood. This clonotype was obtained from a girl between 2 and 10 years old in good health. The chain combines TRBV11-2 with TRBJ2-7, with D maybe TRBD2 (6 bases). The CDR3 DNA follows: TGTGCCAGCAGCCCTAGCGAGGGTTACTCCTACGAGCAGTACTTC. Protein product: CASSPSEGYSYEQYF.